This T cell receptor (beta chain) was obtained from a study of CD8+ T cells in alopecia areata. Study summary: Each recipient was a roughly 6-11-week-old female C3H/HeJ mouse given skin from an approximately 6-12-month-old C3H/HeJ donor with spontaneous alopecia. Study-wide findings and caveats: TCRs were shared less clearly across patients than in mice, possibly for HLA-related reasons. Alopecia totalis/universalis scalp especially showed more expanded CD8+ clones than normal scalp.

TCR sequencing used cDNA made by reverse transcription of extracted RNA. Profiling relied on immunoSEQ multiplex PCR, and the TCRdb table lists in-frame clones only, not all of them. This record lists 290,000 or so clones, none seen once only, and the top ten clones contain 0.9% to 1.5%. On this clone itself: The antigen remains undetermined. Any gene name here is a mouse gene name. The read ends 4 residues before the CDR3 terminus; that terminus is restored from the germline J gene. Other DNA variants within this sample encode the same CDR3.

Trimming cost V 0 bases and J 3 bases, with 7 bases left between them. The CDR3 sequence is 14 residues long. Per the germline V gene, CDR1 is LGHNA and CDR2 is YNLKQL (reference sequence). Markers used for sorting pooled cutaneous lymph node cells were CD4, CD8alpha, NKG2D, NKG2ACE and others. The TCR comes from a C3H/HeJ mouse with alopecia areata. For this mouse line, the MHC haplotype is H2-k. The V call is TRBV5, the J call TRBJ2-3; tentative D call: TRBD2 (6 bases). The sample comprised CD4+ T cells sorted from a lymph node. The part of the CDR3 DNA that was read is TGTGCCAGCAGCCAAGACGGGGGGGCAGAA. It encodes CASSQDGGAE. The CDR3 in full is CASSQDGGAETLYF.